This T cell receptor beta chain was recorded in a study of T-cell memory formation after mild COVID-19. The overall study: TCR clusters showed largely donor specificity.

The germline V gene encodes CDR1 SGHAT and CDR2 FQNNGV. V dropped 0 bases and J dropped 2 bases, with 10 bases sitting between them. This CDR3 region has 15 residues. Study-level findings and limits: Cross-reactive memory apparently joined, as some responding clones appeared in pre-infection memory. CD4+ contracting clones lay mainly in CM and EM, CD8+ ones in EMRA.

Note on this clonotype: Its antigen is currently unknown.

5'RACE primed at constant segments yielded TCR alpha and TCR beta cDNA libraries bearing sample barcodes and UMIs. MiXCR was run by TCRdb on the 5' RACE reads, yielding one entry per CDR3 protein. The table shows 250,000 to 350,000 distinct CDR3 sequences, with just under 20% occurring only once. The receptor's source is a man aged 18 to 29 who had mild COVID-19 (a few samples of this study predate the infection). Cell type and time point are not known. Sequenced: PBMCs or a T cell subset sorted from them (not recorded which). J is TRBJ1-1 and V is TRBV11-2; D unresolved. DNA of the CDR3: TGTGCCAGCAGCTTAGAGAGAGGCAGAAACACTGAAGCTTTCTTT. This encodes CASSLERGRNTEAFF.